The source of this T cell receptor beta chain is a study of T cell responses to AZD1222 COVID-19 vaccine. Clones were read by immunoSEQ multiplex PCR, and TCRdb kept only the in-frame ones, dropping some. The data hold some 70,000 clones, with 84% observed a single time. The CDR3 has 14 amino acids. V was pared by 5 bases and J by 4 bases, with 17 bases between. Per germline, CDR1 GTSNPN and CDR2 SVGIG (reference sequence). Sequencing used peripheral blood, obtained on day 0 of AZD1222 vaccination. This chain connects TRBV30 to TRBJ1-1; D perhaps matches TRBD1 (5 bases). The clonotype originates from an adult in good health. The CDR3 coding sequence is TGTGCCTGGCAGGGATTAGTGCGGCGCACTGAAGCTTTCTTT. Its translation is CAWQGLVRRTEAFF.